A single sample gave rise to the 16 T cell receptor beta chains below, sequenced in a study of control samples from healthy donors and cancer patients. Generated by immunoSEQ multiplex PCR, the TCRdb table keeps only in-frame clones and is missing some. Here the sample spans 140,000 or so clones, about 91% being singletons. Sequencing was done on a sample of blood. These receptors were obtained from a man aged 25-40 years in good health.

Of note for this clone: The junction does not match germline at one end; this may be a read error. This same CDR3 is encoded by further DNA sequences in the sample. The chain has TRBV7-9 and TRBJ2-1; 7 bases match TRBD2. Germline CDR1 reads SEHNR; CDR2 reads FQNEAQ (reference sequence). The CDR3 consists of 18 residues. The CDR3 protein is CASSLLGGVEKAGNEQFF. In DNA form, the CDR3 reads TGCGCCAGCAGCCTCTTGGGGGGGGTTGAGAAGGCCGGGAATGAGCAGTTCTTC.

This clone was seen a single time. The V and J genes are TRBV4-2 and TRBJ1-1; D gene unclear. Germline V gives CDR1 LGHNA, CDR2 YNFKEQ. The CDR3 totals 14 residues. The V end was cut by 0 bases, the J end by 3 bases, with 8 bases between. CDR3 region: CASSQEDEYTEAFF. The CDR3 region has the DNA TGTGCCAGCAGCCAAGAGGACGAGTACACTGAAGCTTTCTTT.

The sample holds a few counts of this clone. The gene calls are TRBV7-3 and TRBJ2-2, with a possible D match to TRBD1 (5 bases). CDR1 is SGHTA and CDR2 is FQGTGA in the germline V gene. The CDR3 covers 14 residues. V was pared by 2 bases and J by 6 bases, with 10 bases between. CDR3 loop: CASSLWQGAGELFF. CDR3 nucleotide sequence: TGTGCCAGCAGCTTATGGCAGGGTGCCGGGGAGCTGTTTTTT.

This chain joins TRBV7-9 and TRBJ2-3; 10 bases are shared with TRBD1. The J segment lost 5 bases and the V segment lost 8 bases, leaving 13 bases of the junction unmatched. Germline V gene sequence: CDR1 SEHNR, CDR2 FQNEAQ (reference sequence). This CDR3 region has 16 residues. The CDR3 DNA reads as TGTGCCAGCGGTAACTCGACAGGGGGCGCGTTAGATACGCAGTATTTT. As protein: CASGNSTGGALDTQYF.

This clone was observed a single time. This chain connects TRBV14 to TRBJ2-6; D gene unclear. The length of the CDR3 is 16 residues. Trimming removed 4 bases at V and 2 bases at J, with 12 bases between. Per germline, CDR1 SGHDN and CDR2 FVKESK. In DNA form, the CDR3 reads TGTGCCAGCAGCCCCGGATCACAACCTGGGGCCAACGTCCTGACTTTC. Translated, it gives CASSPGSQPGANVLTF.

The chain is built from TRBV12-3 or TRBV12-4 and TRBJ1-5; no clear D gene. V dropped 4 bases and J dropped 7 bases, with 11 bases sitting between them. This CDR3 region has 13 residues. In DNA, the CDR3 is TGTGCCAGCAGTTACGTAAAGGTCCAGCCCCAGCATTTT. Residues: CASSYVKVQPQHF.

The chain links TRBV7-9 to TRBJ1-2, with 8 bases lining up with TRBD1. The CDR3 contains 13 residues. After removal of 3 bases from V and 6 bases from J, the junction contained 3 bases not matched to a gene. In germline, CDR1 is SEHNR, CDR2 FQNEAQ (reference sequence). CDR3 region: CASSFGQGDGYTF. CDR3 coding DNA: TGTGCCAGCAGCTTCGGACAGGGAGATGGCTACACCTTC.

This sequence joins TRBV30 and TRBJ2-3, with 10 bases that match TRBD1. This CDR3 has 15 amino acids. The J segment lost 1 base and the V segment lost 5 bases, leaving 6 bases of the junction unmatched. Germline V gene lookup returns CDR1 GTSNPN and CDR2 SVGIG (reference sequence). The CDR3 here is CAWGTGTGGTDTQYF. The CDR3 DNA is TGTGCCTGGGGAACCGGGACAGGGGGCACAGATACGCAGTATTTT.

The J gene is TRBJ2-2, the V gene TRBV3-1 (or the pseudogene TRBV3-2); 10 bases are shared with TRBD1. V shed 11 bases, J shed 1 base, and the junction held 13 bases outside the gene matches. Germline lookup yields CDR1 LGHDT and CDR2 YNNKEL (reference sequence). The CDR3 length is 17 residues. The CDR3 DNA sequence: TGTGCCGGTGCGTCAGACAGGGGGCGGTTGAACACCGGGGAGCTGTTTTTT. It specifies CAGASDRGRLNTGELFF.

The V call is TRBV30, the J call TRBJ1-1; a weak D match, TRBD1 (5 bases). The CDR3 has 12 amino acids. Germline CDR1 GTSNPN, CDR2 SVGIG (reference sequence). Trimming stripped 0 bases from V and 14 bases from J, with 16 bases between. CDR3 sequence (DNA): TGTGCCTGGAGTGTACATGGGGCGCCCTCGTTCTTT. Encoded protein: CAWSVHGAPSFF. Together with reference TRBV30 and TRBJ1-1, the CDR3 gives the full variable domain: SQTIHQWPATLVQPVGSPLSLECTVEGTSNPNLYWYRQAAGRGLQLLFYSVGIGQISSEVPQNLSASRPQDRQFILSSKKLLLSDSGFYLCAWSVHGAPSFFGQGTRLTVV.

This clone was counted a few times. This chain uses TRBV5-6 with TRBJ1-1; D may be TRBD1 (5 bases). With 0 bases removed from V and 6 bases from J, the gap between germline ends came to 18 bases. The germline CDR1 and CDR2 sequences are SGHDT and YYEEEE. The CDR3 extends over 16 amino acids. The CDR3 DNA sequence: TGTGCCAGCAGCTTGGGGTGGGCAGGTCGGGGCCCTGAAGCTTTCTTT. As protein: CASSLGWAGRGPEAFF.

This rearrangement joins TRBV11-2 to TRBJ2-7; D possibly uses TRBD1 or TRBD2 (5 bases each). The germline gives CDR1 SGHAT, CDR2 FQNNGV. V was clipped by 3 bases and J by 3 bases, with 15 bases between them. This CDR3 is built from 15 residues. The CDR3 nucleotides read TGTGCCAGCAGCTTTTCGGGACCCTCCCTCTACGAGCAGTACTTC. Translated, it gives CASSFSGPSLYEQYF. Supplemented by reference TRBV11-2 and TRBJ2-7, the full variable domain reads EAGVAQSPRYKIIEKRQSVAFWCNPISGHATLYWYQQILGQGPKLLIQFQNNGVVDDSQLPKDRFSAERLKGVDSTLKIQPAKLEDSAVYLCASSFSGPSLYEQYFGPGTRLTVT.

J is TRBJ1-2 and V is TRBV3-1 (or the pseudogene TRBV3-2), with D uncertain. V lost 1 base, J lost 7 bases, and 13 bases lay in between. This CDR3 is built from 14 residues. The germline CDR1 and CDR2 sequences are LGHDT and YNNKEL (reference sequence). The CDR3 region is CASSQAPSEAGYTF. Written as DNA, the CDR3 is TGTGCCAGCAGCCAAGCCCCCTCCGAGGCTGGCTACACCTTC.

J is TRBJ2-3 and V is TRBV6-5, with TRBD1 identical over 12 bases. CDR3 length: 15 amino acids. Germline V gene sequence: CDR1 MNHEY, CDR2 SVGAGI. With 4 bases clipped from V and 9 bases from J, the junction kept 8 bases outside the gene matches. The CDR3 sequence is CASSFGTGGARTQYF. The CDR3 nucleotides are TGTGCCAGCAGTTTCGGGACAGGGGGCGCGAGGACGCAGTATTTT.

V is TRBV3-1 (or the pseudogene TRBV3-2) and J is TRBJ1-2; D ambiguous. The germline V gene encodes CDR1 LGHDT and CDR2 YNNKEL (reference sequence). Trimming took 2 bases from V and 0 from J, leaving 13 bases between them. The CDR3 extends over 16 amino acids. Here the CDR3 reads CASSQMNGLANYGYTF. The CDR3 coding sequence is TGTGCCAGCAGCCAAATGAACGGACTAGCTAACTATGGCTACACCTTC.

The rearrangement links TRBV7-9 to TRBJ2-7; D may be TRBD1 (6 bases). V lost 4 bases, J lost 2 bases, and 12 bases lay in between. Germline loops: CDR1 SEHNR, CDR2 FQNEAQ (reference sequence). The CDR3 extends over 14 amino acids. The CDR3 sequence: CASSSSQGTYEQYF. CDR3 DNA: TGTGCCAGCAGCTCTAGCCAGGGGACCTACGAGCAGTACTTC.